Listed below are T cell receptor beta chains from one sample, sequenced in a study of circulating and synovial CD4+ cells in juvenile arthritis. Profiling relied on immunoSEQ multiplex PCR, and the TCRdb table lists in-frame clones only, not all of them. The data show around 31,000 clones, nearly 97% seen once. Material for sequencing was CD4+ T cells from blood. These receptors were obtained from a human donor with juvenile idiopathic arthritis. Each CDR3 is given with its conserved first and last residue. The order of the fields is D gene, J gene, clone size, V gene, CDR3 DNA, CDR3 protein. The D gene is left open where the match is weak. Size is stated for part of the rows, as once, few or many counts, or as a class when the clone is expanded.

d_call: TRBD1
j_call: TRBJ2-2
clone_size: NA
v_call: TRBV7-3
cdr3_nt: TGTGCCAGCAGCCCACGTACCCGACAGGGACACACCGGGGAGCTGTTTTTT
cdr3_aa: CASSPRTRQGHTGELFF

d_call: NA
j_call: TRBJ1-1
clone_size: NA
v_call: TRBV28
cdr3_nt: TGTGCCAGCACCCCCCATCAGGCCCGAGCAACTGAAGCTTTCTTT
cdr3_aa: CASTPHQARATEAFF

d_call: NA
j_call: TRBJ2-7
clone_size: once
v_call: TRBV7-2
cdr3_nt: TGTGCCAGCAGCCCCGGAGACAGGCTAGCCTACGAGCAGTACTTC
cdr3_aa: CASSPGDRLAYEQYF

d_call: NA
j_call: TRBJ2-7
clone_size: NA
v_call: TRBV18
cdr3_nt: TGTGCCAGCTCACCACCCAGGGGTACGGGCTACGAGCAGTACTTC
cdr3_aa: CASSPPRGTGYEQYF

d_call: TRBD1
j_call: TRBJ2-1
clone_size: NA
v_call: TRBV7-8
cdr3_nt: TGTGCCAGCAGCTTAGCCGCGGACAGGGCAGACAATGAGCAGTTCTTC
cdr3_aa: CASSLAADRADNEQFF

d_call: NA
j_call: TRBJ2-5
clone_size: NA
v_call: TRBV18
cdr3_nt: TGTGCCAGCTCGCCGGACAGACAAGAGACCCAGTACTTC
cdr3_aa: CASSPDRQETQYF

d_call: NA
j_call: TRBJ1-5
clone_size: NA
v_call: TRBV7-3
cdr3_nt: TGTGCCAGCAGCTCCGACTACAATCAGCCCCAGCATTTT
cdr3_aa: CASSSDYNQPQHF

d_call: NA
j_call: TRBJ2-2
clone_size: NA
v_call: TRBV11-3
cdr3_nt: TGTGCCAGCAGGGTAGGAGGGGCGAACACCGGGGAGCTGTTTTTT
cdr3_aa: CASRVGGANTGELFF

d_call: NA
j_call: TRBJ1-2
clone_size: NA
v_call: TRBV27
cdr3_nt: TGTGCCAGCAGTTTAGTTGGGGGCGGCTATGGCTACACCTTC
cdr3_aa: CASSLVGGGYGYTF

d_call: TRBD2
j_call: TRBJ2-7
clone_size: NA
v_call: TRBV19
cdr3_nt: TGTGCCAGTAACAGGGAGGCTAGCGGGAGCTACGAGCAGTACTTC
cdr3_aa: CASNREASGSYEQYF

d_call: TRBD1
j_call: TRBJ2-6
clone_size: NA
v_call: TRBV4-1
cdr3_nt: TGCGCCAGCAGCCAACAGACAGGGCCTGGGGCCGGGGCCAACGTCCTGACTTTC
cdr3_aa: CASSQQTGPGAGANVLTF

d_call: NA
j_call: TRBJ2-4
clone_size: NA
v_call: TRBV28
cdr3_nt: TGTGCCAGCAGTTCCACGTTTAGCGCCAAAAACATTCAGTACTTC
cdr3_aa: CASSSTFSAKNIQYF

d_call: NA
j_call: TRBJ1-2
clone_size: NA
v_call: TRBV15
cdr3_nt: TGTGCCACCAGCAGAGATTTGTTCCTCGATGGCTACACCTTC
cdr3_aa: CATSRDLFLDGYTF

d_call: TRBD1
j_call: TRBJ1-2
clone_size: once
v_call: TRBV27
cdr3_nt: TGTGCCAGCAGTTCGCGATTGACAGGGGGGAACTATGGCTACACCTTC
cdr3_aa: CASSSRLTGGNYGYTF

d_call: TRBD2
j_call: TRBJ2-1
clone_size: NA
v_call: TRBV28
cdr3_nt: TGTGCCAGCAGTATTAGTGGCGGGAGCTGGAATGAGCAGTTCTTC
cdr3_aa: CASSISGGSWNEQFF

d_call: NA
j_call: TRBJ2-1
clone_size: NA
v_call: TRBV13
cdr3_nt: TGTGCCAGCAGCCTAACGGACTTCTACAATGAGCAGTTCTTC
cdr3_aa: CASSLTDFYNEQFF

d_call: NA
j_call: TRBJ2-7
clone_size: NA
v_call: TRBV28
cdr3_nt: TGTGCCAGCAGTTTATGGCCCGCAGCGGAGCCGGCCTACGAGCAGTACTTC
cdr3_aa: CASSLWPAAEPAYEQYF

d_call: NA
j_call: TRBJ2-1
clone_size: NA
v_call: TRBV1
cdr3_nt: TGCACCAGCAGCCCTAATTGGCAGTTCTTC
cdr3_aa: CTSSPNWQFF

d_call: TRBD1
j_call: TRBJ2-3
clone_size: once
v_call: TRBV4-1
cdr3_nt: TGCGCCAGCAGCCAAAATTCACAGGGGGATACCTATAGCACAGATACGCAGTATTTT
cdr3_aa: CASSQNSQGDTYSTDTQYF

d_call: TRBD2
j_call: TRBJ2-1
clone_size: NA
v_call: TRBV19
cdr3_nt: TGTGCCAGTAGTGCCGTAGCGGGAGGGAATGAGCAGTTCTTC
cdr3_aa: CASSAVAGGNEQFF

d_call: TRBD1
j_call: TRBJ1-2
clone_size: NA
v_call: TRBV14
cdr3_nt: TGTGCCAGCAGCGGACAAACAGGGGGCAGCGACTATGGCTACACCTTC
cdr3_aa: CASSGQTGGSDYGYTF

d_call: TRBD2
j_call: TRBJ2-7
clone_size: NA
v_call: TRBV5-1
cdr3_nt: TGCGCCAGCAGCTTCCCCGGGACTAGTGGCGAGCAGTACTTC
cdr3_aa: CASSFPGTSGEQYF

d_call: TRBD1
j_call: TRBJ1-2
clone_size: NA
v_call: TRBV7-2
cdr3_nt: TGTGCCAGCAGCCGAGGACAGGGGAATACCTATGGCTACACCTTC
cdr3_aa: CASSRGQGNTYGYTF

d_call: NA
j_call: TRBJ2-6
clone_size: NA
v_call: TRBV5-4
cdr3_nt: TGTGCCAGCAGCTTGCGATTTCAAACACAGGCTGGGGCCAACGTCCTGACTTTC
cdr3_aa: CASSLRFQTQAGANVLTF

d_call: NA
j_call: TRBJ2-7
clone_size: NA
v_call: TRBV6-1
cdr3_nt: TGTGCCAGCAGTGTAGGGACTGAGCTCTACGAGCAGTACTTC
cdr3_aa: CASSVGTELYEQYF

d_call: NA
j_call: TRBJ1-2
clone_size: once
v_call: TRBV7-2
cdr3_nt: TGTGCCAGCAGCTTAGTGGGCCGCGACTATGGCTACACCTTC
cdr3_aa: CASSLVGRDYGYTF

d_call: TRBD2
j_call: TRBJ2-1
clone_size: NA
v_call: TRBV13
cdr3_nt: TGTGCCAGCAGCTCAAATACGGGGACTAGCGGACACCTACCGGTGCAGTTCTTC
cdr3_aa: CASSSNTGTSGHLPVQFF

d_call: NA
j_call: TRBJ2-2
clone_size: NA
v_call: TRBV27
cdr3_nt: TGTGCCAGCAGTTTAGCTCGGCAGGGGATCGGGGAGCTGTTTTTT
cdr3_aa: CASSLARQGIGELFF

d_call: TRBD1
j_call: TRBJ1-1
clone_size: NA
v_call: TRBV27
cdr3_nt: TGTGCCAGCAGTACTCGCCCAGCAGGGGGCATCGAAGCTTTCTTT
cdr3_aa: CASSTRPAGGIEAFF

d_call: TRBD1
j_call: TRBJ2-1
clone_size: NA
v_call: TRBV10-2
cdr3_nt: TGCGCCAGCCTACAGACGGGACAGGGACCTAGGGCGTTCTTC
cdr3_aa: CASLQTGQGPRAFF

d_call: NA
j_call: TRBJ1-3
clone_size: NA
v_call: TRBV7-9
cdr3_nt: TGTGCCAGCAGCTTAGAGGTTTTCAGAGGGCGAATAAATGGAAACACCATATATTTT
cdr3_aa: CASSLEVFRGRINGNTIYF

d_call: TRBD1
j_call: TRBJ1-6
clone_size: few
v_call: TRBV5-5
cdr3_nt: TGTGCCAGCAGCTCGGACGCTGGGACAGTCGATTCACCCCTCCACTTT
cdr3_aa: CASSSDAGTVDSPLHF

d_call: NA
j_call: TRBJ2-4
clone_size: NA
v_call: TRBV19
cdr3_nt: TGTGCCAGTAGCCAATATTACGGGGAGAAAAACATTCATTACTTC
cdr3_aa: CASSQYYGEKNIHYF

d_call: NA
j_call: TRBJ2-2
clone_size: NA
v_call: TRBV7-2
cdr3_nt: TGTGCCAGCAGCGGAGGGGACAGAGGCACCGGGGAGCTGTTTTTT
cdr3_aa: CASSGGDRGTGELFF

d_call: TRBD2
j_call: TRBJ2-3
clone_size: NA
v_call: TRBV7-9
cdr3_nt: TGTGCCAGCAGCTTAGGACTAGCGGGGGACACAGATACGCAGTATTTT
cdr3_aa: CASSLGLAGDTDTQYF

d_call: TRBD1
j_call: TRBJ2-3
clone_size: once
v_call: TRBV30
cdr3_nt: TGTGCCTGGAGTGTAGGGGACAGGGGGGGAGATACGCAGTATTTT
cdr3_aa: CAWSVGDRGGDTQYF

d_call: NA
j_call: TRBJ2-7
clone_size: NA
v_call: TRBV5-5
cdr3_nt: TGTGCCAGCAGCTTAACTCACGAGCAGTACTTC
cdr3_aa: CASSLTHEQYF

d_call: NA
j_call: TRBJ1-1
clone_size: NA
v_call: TRBV20-1
cdr3_nt: TGCAGTGCTAGACCGAGTACCGAAGCTTTCTTT
cdr3_aa: CSARPSTEAFF

d_call: TRBD1
j_call: TRBJ2-5
clone_size: once
v_call: TRBV7-9
cdr3_nt: TGTGCCAGCAGCTTTCTGGACTGGACAGGGTGGCAAGAGACCCAGTACTTC
cdr3_aa: CASSFLDWTGWQETQYF

d_call: NA
j_call: TRBJ1-2
clone_size: NA
v_call: TRBV18
cdr3_nt: TGTGCCAGCTCACCGCCGTCCACAGGGTCGATGGGCTACACCTTC
cdr3_aa: CASSPPSTGSMGYTF

d_call: TRBD1
j_call: TRBJ2-2
clone_size: NA
v_call: TRBV9
cdr3_nt: TGTGCCAGCAGCTACGGACAGGGGGCTACCGGGGAGCTGTTTTTT
cdr3_aa: CASSYGQGATGELFF

d_call: NA
j_call: TRBJ1-3
clone_size: NA
v_call: TRBV19
cdr3_nt: TGTGCCAGTAGTGCCAGGGGCGAGGGAAACACCATATATTTT
cdr3_aa: CASSARGEGNTIYF

d_call: NA
j_call: TRBJ1-5
clone_size: NA
v_call: TRBV11-2
cdr3_nt: TGTGCCAGCAGCTTAGATCCGGGGTACCAGCCCCAGCATTTT
cdr3_aa: CASSLDPGYQPQHF

d_call: TRBD1
j_call: TRBJ2-7
clone_size: NA
v_call: TRBV28
cdr3_nt: TGTGCCAGCAGTTCGGGACAGATGAGCTCCTACGAGCAGTACTTC
cdr3_aa: CASSSGQMSSYEQYF

d_call: TRBD1
j_call: TRBJ1-1
clone_size: once
v_call: TRBV2
cdr3_nt: TGTGCCAGCAGTGAGGACAGGGGAGACACTGAAGCTTTCTTT
cdr3_aa: CASSEDRGDTEAFF

d_call: NA
j_call: TRBJ2-1
clone_size: NA
v_call: TRBV10-2
cdr3_nt: TGCGCCAGCAGGGGTAGCGGTCTCTACAATGAGCAGTTCTTC
cdr3_aa: CASRGSGLYNEQFF

d_call: NA
j_call: TRBJ1-1
clone_size: NA
v_call: TRBV4-1
cdr3_nt: TGCGCCAGCAGCCAAGATGTGGTGCAGGGGTTAGCTTTCTTT
cdr3_aa: CASSQDVVQGLAFF

d_call: TRBD1
j_call: TRBJ1-5
clone_size: NA
v_call: TRBV4-1
cdr3_nt: TGCGCCAGCAGCCAAGAAACGGGCCAGGGGGCCAATCAGCCCCAGCATTTT
cdr3_aa: CASSQETGQGANQPQHF

d_call: NA
j_call: TRBJ1-3
clone_size: few
v_call: TRBV14
cdr3_nt: TGTGCCAGCAGCCCATTTCAGGGAGGAAACACCATATATTTT
cdr3_aa: CASSPFQGGNTIYF

d_call: TRBD1
j_call: TRBJ1-1
clone_size: NA
v_call: TRBV7-8
cdr3_nt: TGTGCCAGCATCCCCAAATCCGGGACAGAGAACACTGAAGCTTTCTTT
cdr3_aa: CASIPKSGTENTEAFF

d_call: TRBD2
j_call: TRBJ2-5
clone_size: NA
v_call: TRBV29-1
cdr3_nt: TGCAGCGTTGCTTATTGGACTAGTCAAGAGACCCAGTACTTC
cdr3_aa: CSVAYWTSQETQYF

d_call: TRBD1
j_call: TRBJ1-5
clone_size: NA
v_call: TRBV25-1
cdr3_nt: TGTGCCAGCAGTGGACCCGGACAGGTGCAAATTGGGGAGCCCCAGCATTTT
cdr3_aa: CASSGPGQVQIGEPQHF

d_call: TRBD2
j_call: TRBJ2-5
clone_size: NA
v_call: TRBV7-8
cdr3_nt: TGTGCCAGCAGCCTCGGGACCGCGGGGGAGCAGTACTTC
cdr3_aa: CASSLGTAGEQYF

d_call: NA
j_call: TRBJ1-4
clone_size: NA
v_call: TRBV19
cdr3_nt: TGTGCCAGTAGTACTCAAGGAGGGCCTAATGAAAAACTGTTTTTT
cdr3_aa: CASSTQGGPNEKLFF

d_call: NA
j_call: TRBJ2-3
clone_size: NA
v_call: TRBV5-6
cdr3_nt: TGTGCCAGCAGCTTGGGGGCGACAGATACGCAGTATTTT
cdr3_aa: CASSLGATDTQYF

d_call: TRBD2
j_call: TRBJ2-3
clone_size: NA
v_call: TRBV2
cdr3_nt: TGTGCCAGCAGTGGAGGGACTAGCGCGCGAGATACGCAGTATTTT
cdr3_aa: CASSGGTSARDTQYF

d_call: TRBD2
j_call: TRBJ2-1
clone_size: NA
v_call: TRBV6-4
cdr3_nt: TGTGCCAGCAGTGACCCCGGAGCGGGGGGAACCAATGAGCAGTTCTTC
cdr3_aa: CASSDPGAGGTNEQFF